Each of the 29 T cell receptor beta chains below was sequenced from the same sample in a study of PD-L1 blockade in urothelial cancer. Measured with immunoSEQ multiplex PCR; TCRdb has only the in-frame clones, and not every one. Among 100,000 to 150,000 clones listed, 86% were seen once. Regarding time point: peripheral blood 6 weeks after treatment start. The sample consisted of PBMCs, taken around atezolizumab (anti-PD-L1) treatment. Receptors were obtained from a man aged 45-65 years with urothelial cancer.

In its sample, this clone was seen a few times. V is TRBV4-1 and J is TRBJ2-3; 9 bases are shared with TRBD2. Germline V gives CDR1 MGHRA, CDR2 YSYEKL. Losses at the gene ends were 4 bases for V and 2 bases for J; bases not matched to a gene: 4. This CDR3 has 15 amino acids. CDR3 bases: TGCGCCAGCAGCCTAAGCGGGAGGAACACAGATACGCAGTATTTT. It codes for CASSLSGRNTDTQYF.

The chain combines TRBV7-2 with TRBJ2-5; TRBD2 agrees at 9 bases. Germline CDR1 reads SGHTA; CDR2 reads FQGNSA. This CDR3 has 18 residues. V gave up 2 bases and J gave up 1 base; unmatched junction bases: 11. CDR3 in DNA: TGTGCCAGCAGCTTATTTGGGCGGGCGACTAGCGGCCAAGAGACCCAGTACTTC. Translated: CASSLFGRATSGQETQYF.

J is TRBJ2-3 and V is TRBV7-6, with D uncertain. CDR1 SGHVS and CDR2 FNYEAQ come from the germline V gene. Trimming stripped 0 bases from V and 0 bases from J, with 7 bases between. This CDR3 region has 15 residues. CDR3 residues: CASSLAAGSTDTQYF. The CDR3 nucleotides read TGTGCCAGCAGCTTAGCGGCAGGAAGCACAGATACGCAGTATTTT.

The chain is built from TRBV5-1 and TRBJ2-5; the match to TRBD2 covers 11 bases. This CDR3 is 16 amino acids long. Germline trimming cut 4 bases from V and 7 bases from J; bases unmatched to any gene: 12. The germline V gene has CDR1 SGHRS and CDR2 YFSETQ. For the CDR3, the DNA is TGCGCCAGCAGCCCAACCGGGACTAGCGGTGCGGGGACCCAGTACTTC. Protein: CASSPTGTSGAGTQYF.

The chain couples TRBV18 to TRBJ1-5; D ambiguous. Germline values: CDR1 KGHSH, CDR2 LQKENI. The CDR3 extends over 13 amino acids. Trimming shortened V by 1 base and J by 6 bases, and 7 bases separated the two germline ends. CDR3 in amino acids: CASSPQKLQPQHF. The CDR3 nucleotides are TGTGCCAGCTCACCACAAAAGCTTCAGCCCCAGCATTTT.

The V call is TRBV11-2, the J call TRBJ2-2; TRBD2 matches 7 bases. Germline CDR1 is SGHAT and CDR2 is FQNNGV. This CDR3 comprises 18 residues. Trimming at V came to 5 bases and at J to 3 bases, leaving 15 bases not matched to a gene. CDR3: CASSPWDFHGGDTGELFF. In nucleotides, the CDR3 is TGTGCCAGCAGCCCCTGGGACTTCCATGGGGGGGACACCGGGGAGCTGTTTTTT.

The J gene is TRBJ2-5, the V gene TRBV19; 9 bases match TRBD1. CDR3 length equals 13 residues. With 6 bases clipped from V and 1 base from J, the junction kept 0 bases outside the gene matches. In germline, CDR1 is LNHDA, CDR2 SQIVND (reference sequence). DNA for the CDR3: TGTGCCAGTAGGACAGGGGGCCAAGAGACCCAGTACTTC. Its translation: CASRTGGQETQYF.

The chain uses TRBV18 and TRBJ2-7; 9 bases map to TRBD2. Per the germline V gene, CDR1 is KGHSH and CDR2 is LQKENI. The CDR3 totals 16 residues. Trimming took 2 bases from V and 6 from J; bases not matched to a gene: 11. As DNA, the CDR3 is TGTGCCAGCTCACCAGGCCGCGCGGGAGGGCCCTCCGAGCAGTACTTC. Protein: CASSPGRAGGPSEQYF.

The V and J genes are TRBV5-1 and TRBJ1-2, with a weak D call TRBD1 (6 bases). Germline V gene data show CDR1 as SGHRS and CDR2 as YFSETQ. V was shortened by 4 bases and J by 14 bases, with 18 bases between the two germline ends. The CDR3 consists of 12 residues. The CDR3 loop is CASSEEGGSNTF. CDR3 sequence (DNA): TGCGCCAGCAGCGAGGAGGGGGGGTCTAATACCTTC.

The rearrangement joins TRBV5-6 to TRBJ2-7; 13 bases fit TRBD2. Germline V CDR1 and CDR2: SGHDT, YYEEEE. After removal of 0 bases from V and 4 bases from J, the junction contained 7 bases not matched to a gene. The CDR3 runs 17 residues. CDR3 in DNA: TGTGCCAGCAGCTTGGCCAGTACTAGCGGGAGGGGGTACGAGCAGTACTTC. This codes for CASSLASTSGRGYEQYF.

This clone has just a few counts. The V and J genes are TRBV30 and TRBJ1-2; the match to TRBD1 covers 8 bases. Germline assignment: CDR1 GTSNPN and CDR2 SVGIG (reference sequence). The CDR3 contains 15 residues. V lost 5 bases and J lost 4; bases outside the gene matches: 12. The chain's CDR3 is CAWVRSDRESYGYTF. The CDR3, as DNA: TGTGCCTGGGTCCGTTCGGACAGGGAATCCTATGGCTACACCTTC. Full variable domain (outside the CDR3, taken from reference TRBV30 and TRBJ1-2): SQTIHQWPATLVQPVGSPLSLECTVEGTSNPNLYWYRQAAGRGLQLLFYSVGIGQISSEVPQNLSASRPQDRQFILSSKKLLLSDSGFYLCAWVRSDRESYGYTFGSGTRLTVV.

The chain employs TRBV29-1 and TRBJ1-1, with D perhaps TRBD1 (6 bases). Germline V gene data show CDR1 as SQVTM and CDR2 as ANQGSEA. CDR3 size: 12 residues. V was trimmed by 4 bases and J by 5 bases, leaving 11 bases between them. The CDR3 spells CSVVGGETEAFF. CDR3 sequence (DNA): TGCAGCGTTGTAGGGGGGGAGACTGAAGCTTTCTTT.

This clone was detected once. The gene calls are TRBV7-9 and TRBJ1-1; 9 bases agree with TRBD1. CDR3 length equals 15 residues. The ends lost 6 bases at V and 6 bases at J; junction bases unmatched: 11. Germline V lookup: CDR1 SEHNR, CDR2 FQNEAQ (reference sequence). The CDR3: CASRLSRTGAPEAFF. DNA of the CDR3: TGTGCCAGCAGATTGTCCAGGACAGGGGCTCCTGAAGCTTTCTTT.

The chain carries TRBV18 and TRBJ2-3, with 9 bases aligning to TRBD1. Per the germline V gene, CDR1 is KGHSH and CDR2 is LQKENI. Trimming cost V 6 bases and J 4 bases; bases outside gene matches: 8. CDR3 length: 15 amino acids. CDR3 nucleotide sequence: TGTGCCAGCTCCCTGGACAGGGGCGGTCCAGATACGCAGTATTTT. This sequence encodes CASSLDRGGPDTQYF. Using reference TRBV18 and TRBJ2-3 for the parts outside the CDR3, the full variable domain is NAGVMQNPRHLVRRRGQEARLRCSPMKGHSHVYWYRQLPEEGLKFMVYLQKENIIDESGMPKERFSAEFPKEGPSILRIQQVVRGDSAAYFCASSLDRGGPDTQYFGPGTRLTVL.

The CDR3 DNA follows: TGCAGCGCAGAAAGGTCGGACAGAATTCCAACTAATGAAAAACTGTTTTTT. This translates into CSAERSDRIPTNEKLFF. The rearrangement joins TRBV29-1 to TRBJ1-4, with a possible D match to TRBD1 (6 bases). CDR1 SQVTM and CDR2 ANQGSEA come from the germline V gene. The CDR3 runs 17 residues. V lost 7 bases, J lost 0 bases, and 21 bases lay in between.

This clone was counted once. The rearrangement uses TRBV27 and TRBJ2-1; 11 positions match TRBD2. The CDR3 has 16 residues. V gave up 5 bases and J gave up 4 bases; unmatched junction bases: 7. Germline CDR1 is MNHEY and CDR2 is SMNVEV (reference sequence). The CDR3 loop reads CASSQGTSGGYNEQFF. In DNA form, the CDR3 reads TGTGCCAGCAGTCAAGGGACTAGCGGAGGATACAATGAGCAGTTCTTC.

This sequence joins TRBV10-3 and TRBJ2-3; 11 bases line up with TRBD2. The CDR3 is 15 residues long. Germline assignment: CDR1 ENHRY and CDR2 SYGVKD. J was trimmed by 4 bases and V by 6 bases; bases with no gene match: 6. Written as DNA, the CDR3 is TGTGCCATCAGCTCGACTAGCGGGATCGCAGATACGCAGTATTTT. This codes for CAISSTSGIADTQYF.

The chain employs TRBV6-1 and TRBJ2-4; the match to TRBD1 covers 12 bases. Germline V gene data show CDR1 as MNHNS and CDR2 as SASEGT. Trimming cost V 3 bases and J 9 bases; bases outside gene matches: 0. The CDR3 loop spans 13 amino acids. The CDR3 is CASSEGQGAIQYF. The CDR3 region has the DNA TGTGCCAGCAGTGAGGGACAGGGGGCCATTCAGTACTTC.

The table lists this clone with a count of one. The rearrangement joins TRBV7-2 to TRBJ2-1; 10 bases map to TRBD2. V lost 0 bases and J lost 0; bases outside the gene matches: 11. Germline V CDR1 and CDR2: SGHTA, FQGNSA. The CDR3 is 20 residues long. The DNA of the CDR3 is TGTGCCAGCAGCTTAGCGCTCCAGTGGGCTAGCGGGAGCTCCTACAATGAGCAGTTCTTC. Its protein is CASSLALQWASGSSYNEQFF.

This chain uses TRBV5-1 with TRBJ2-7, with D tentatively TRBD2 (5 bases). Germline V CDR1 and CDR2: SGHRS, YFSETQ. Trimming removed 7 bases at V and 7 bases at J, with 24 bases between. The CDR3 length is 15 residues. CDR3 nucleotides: TGCGCCAGCCAGGCAGCGGCAGGCCGGTTGCGGGAGCAGTACTTC. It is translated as CASQAAAGRLREQYF.

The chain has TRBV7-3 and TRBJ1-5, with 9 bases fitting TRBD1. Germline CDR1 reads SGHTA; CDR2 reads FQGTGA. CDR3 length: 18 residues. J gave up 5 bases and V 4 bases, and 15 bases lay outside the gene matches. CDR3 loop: CASSSLVPGQGVDQPQHF. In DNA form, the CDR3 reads TGTGCCAGCAGCTCGCTCGTACCGGGACAGGGTGTTGATCAGCCCCAGCATTTT.

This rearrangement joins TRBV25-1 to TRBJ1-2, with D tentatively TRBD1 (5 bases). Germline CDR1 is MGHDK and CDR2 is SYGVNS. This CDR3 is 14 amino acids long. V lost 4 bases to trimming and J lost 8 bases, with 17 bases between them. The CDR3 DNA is TGTGCCAGCAGTGGATATGGGGCCAGTCGCGGCTACACCTTC. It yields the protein CASSGYGASRGYTF.

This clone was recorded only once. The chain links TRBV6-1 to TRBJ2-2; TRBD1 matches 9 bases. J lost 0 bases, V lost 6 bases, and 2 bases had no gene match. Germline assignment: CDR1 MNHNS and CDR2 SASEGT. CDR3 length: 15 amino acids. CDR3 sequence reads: CASRRTGANTGELFF. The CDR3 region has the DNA TGTGCCAGCAGAAGGACAGGGGCGAACACCGGGGAGCTGTTTTTT.

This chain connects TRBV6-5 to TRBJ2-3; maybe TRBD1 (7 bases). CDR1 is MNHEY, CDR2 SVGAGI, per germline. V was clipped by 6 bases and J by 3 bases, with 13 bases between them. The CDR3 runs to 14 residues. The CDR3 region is CASRLRGRTDTQYF. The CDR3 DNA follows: TGTGCCAGCAGACTCAGGGGGAGGACAGATACGCAGTATTTT.

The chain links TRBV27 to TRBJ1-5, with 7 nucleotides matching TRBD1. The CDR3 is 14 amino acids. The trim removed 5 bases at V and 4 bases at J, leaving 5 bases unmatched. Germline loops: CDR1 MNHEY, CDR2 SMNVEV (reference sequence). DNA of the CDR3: TGTGCCAGCAGTCCCGAGACAGGGAATCAGCCCCAGCATTTT. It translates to CASSPETGNQPQHF.

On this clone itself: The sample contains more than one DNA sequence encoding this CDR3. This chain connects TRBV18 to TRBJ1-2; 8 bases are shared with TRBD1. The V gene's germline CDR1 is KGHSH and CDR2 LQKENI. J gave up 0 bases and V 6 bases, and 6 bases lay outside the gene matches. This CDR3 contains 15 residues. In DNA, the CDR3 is TGTGCCAGCTCTCCCGGGACAGGAGCTAACTATGGCTACACCTTC. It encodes CASSPGTGANYGYTF.

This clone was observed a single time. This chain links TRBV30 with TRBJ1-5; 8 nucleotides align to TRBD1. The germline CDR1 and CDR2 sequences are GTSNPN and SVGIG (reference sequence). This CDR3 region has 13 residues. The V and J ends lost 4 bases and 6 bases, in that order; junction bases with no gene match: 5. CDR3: CAWTGQGRQPQHF. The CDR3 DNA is TGTGCCTGGACCGGACAGGGTCGTCAGCCCCAGCATTTT.

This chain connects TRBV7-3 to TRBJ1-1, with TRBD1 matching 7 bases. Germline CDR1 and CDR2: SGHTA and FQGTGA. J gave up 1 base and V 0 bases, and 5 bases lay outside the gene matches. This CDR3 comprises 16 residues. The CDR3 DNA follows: TGTGCCAGCAGCTTAACCCGGACAGGCGAGAACACTGAAGCTTTCTTT. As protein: CASSLTRTGENTEAFF.

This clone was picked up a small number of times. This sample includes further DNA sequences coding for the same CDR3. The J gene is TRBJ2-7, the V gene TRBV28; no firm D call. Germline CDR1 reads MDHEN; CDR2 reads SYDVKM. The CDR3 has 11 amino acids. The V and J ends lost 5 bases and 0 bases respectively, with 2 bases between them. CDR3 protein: CASSRSYEQYF. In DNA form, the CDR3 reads TGTGCCAGCAGTCGCTCCTACGAGCAGTACTTC.